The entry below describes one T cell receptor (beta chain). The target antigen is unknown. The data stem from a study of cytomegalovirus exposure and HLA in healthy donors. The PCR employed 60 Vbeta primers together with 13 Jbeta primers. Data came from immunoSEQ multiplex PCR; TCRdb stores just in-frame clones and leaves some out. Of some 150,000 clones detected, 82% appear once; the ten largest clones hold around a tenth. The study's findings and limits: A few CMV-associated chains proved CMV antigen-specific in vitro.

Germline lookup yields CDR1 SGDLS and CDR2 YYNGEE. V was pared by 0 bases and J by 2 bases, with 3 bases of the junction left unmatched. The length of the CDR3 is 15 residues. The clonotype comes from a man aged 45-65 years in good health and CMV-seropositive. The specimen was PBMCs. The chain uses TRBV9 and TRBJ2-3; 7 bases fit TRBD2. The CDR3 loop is CASSVAGGTTDTQYF. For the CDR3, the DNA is TGTGCCAGCAGCGTAGCCGGGGGGACCACAGATACGCAGTATTTT.